Listed here is a single T cell receptor beta chain. The data stem from a study of blood T cell repertoires in COVID-19. Overall study context: From the United States, Italy and Spain came samples of acute and convalescent COVID-19.

Profiled with immunoSEQ multiplex PCR; TCRdb holds only in-frame clones, not every one. The top ten clones hold more than 5.5% of a sample with approximately 74,000 clones, roughly 88% of them seen once. V lost 5 bases, J lost 7 bases, and 14 bases lay in between. CDR1 and CDR2 from the germline V gene are LNHDA and SQIVND (reference sequence). This CDR3 contains 14 residues. This TCR was recovered from an older man with acute or convalescent COVID-19. The sequencing sample was made of peripheral blood. This chain connects TRBV19 to TRBJ1-4; no firm D call. The CDR3 loop is CASSGQALGEKLFF. The CDR3 coding sequence is TGTGCCAGTAGTGGCCAGGCTCTGGGTGAAAAACTGTTTTTT.